These 26 T cell receptor beta chains were all obtained from the same sample, sequenced in a study of spatial heterogeneity in lung cancer. Via MiXCR, TCRdb re-called the 5' RACE reads, giving one row per CDR3 protein. The table has about 82,000 distinct CDR3 sequences, 10% to 15% seen once. Described time point: sample taken at primary tumor resection. Researchers sequenced whole RNA taken from tumor, nontumor lung or frozen PBMC without sorting. This sample comprised PBMCs, obtained at surgery. The receptors originated from a male donor with early-stage non-small cell lung cancer.

The sample holds many counts of this clonotype. A junction end diverges from the germline sequence, so it may reflect a read error. This sequence joins TRBV24-1 and TRBJ1-1; D is ambiguous. Germline V gene sequence: CDR1 KGHDR, CDR2 SFDVKD. The CDR3 has 13 amino acids. The CDR3 reads CATSGYQDTEAFF. The CDR3 nucleotides are TGTGCCACTAGTGGCTACCAGGACACTGAAGCTTTCTTT.

The sample holds a few counts of this clonotype. The genes are TRBV10-3 and TRBJ2-7; 7 bases match TRBD2. Trimming removed 11 bases from V and 0 bases from J; junction bases left unmatched: 13. This CDR3 has 15 amino acids. Germline CDR1 reads ENHRY; CDR2 reads SYGVKD. The CDR3 is CAAAVGLGSSYEQYF. The CDR3 DNA is TGTGCCGCAGCCGTCGGACTAGGAAGCTCCTACGAGCAGTACTTC.

The chain uses TRBV7-9 and TRBJ2-1, with D possibly matching TRBD2 (5 bases). The CDR3 spans 13 residues. CDR1 SEHNR and CDR2 FQNEAQ come from the germline V gene (reference sequence). Trimming stripped 4 bases from V and 15 bases from J, with 19 bases between. The CDR3 spells CASSYRNEGPAFF. The CDR3 DNA follows: TGTGCCAGCAGCTACCGCAACGAGGGCCCCGCGTTCTTC.

The V call is TRBV29-1, the J call TRBJ2-3, with D tentatively TRBD1 or TRBD2 (6 bases each). CDR3 length: 14 residues. CDR1 SQVTM and CDR2 ANQGSEA come from the germline V gene. Trimming took 4 bases from V and 4 from J, leaving 15 bases between them. CDR3 sequence reads: CSVAEGGEADTQYF. The DNA of the CDR3 is TGCAGCGTTGCTGAGGGGGGTGAAGCAGATACGCAGTATTTT.

The chain employs TRBV20-1 and TRBJ2-3, with 7 bases identical to TRBD1. Trimming cost V 2 bases and J 4 bases; bases outside gene matches: 9. Germline CDR1 is DFQATT and CDR2 is SNEGSKA (reference sequence). CDR3 length: 15 residues. The CDR3, as DNA: TGCAGTGCTAGAAGTGGGGGACAGAATGCAGATACGCAGTATTTT. Amino acid sequence: CSARSGGQNADTQYF.

About this clonotype itself: The junction and the germline gene differ at one end; a read error may be behind it. The chain recombines TRBV10-2 with TRBJ2-7, with 8 bases aligning to TRBD1. Germline V lookup: CDR1 WSHSY, CDR2 SAAADI. This CDR3 is 15 amino acids long. CDR3 in amino acids: CTSSESGQGPYEQYF. CDR3 DNA sequence: TGCACCAGCAGTGAGTCCGGACAGGGCCCCTACGAGCAGTACTTC.

In this sample, this clonotype turned up many times. The chain carries TRBV5-1 and TRBJ1-2, with no clear D. Trimming pared 0 bases from V and 1 base from J, leaving 4 bases between. CDR3 length: 13 residues. CDR1 is SGHRS and CDR2 is YFSETQ in the germline V gene. CDR3: CASSLADNYGYTF. DNA for the CDR3: TGCGCCAGCAGCTTGGCAGATAACTATGGCTACACCTTC.

This clonotype was counted at least ten times. This sequence joins TRBV13 and TRBJ1-1; 8 bases agree with TRBD1. From germline, CDR1 is PRHDT and CDR2 FYEKMQ (reference sequence). The CDR3 totals 15 residues. V gave up 5 bases and J gave up 0 bases; unmatched junction bases: 5. CDR3 loop: CASSPGQGMNTEAFF. CDR3 coding DNA: TGTGCCAGCAGCCCCGGACAGGGAATGAACACTGAAGCTTTCTTT.

This clonotype has a handful of counts. The chain combines TRBV5-6 with TRBJ2-1, with D tentatively TRBD2 (6 bases). The ends were cut back, 1 base at V and 6 bases at J, with 14 bases in the middle. This CDR3 spans 15 amino acids. CDR1 SGHDT and CDR2 YYEEEE come from the germline V gene. This CDR3 reads CASSLLARPSNEQFF. The CDR3 region has the DNA TGTGCCAGCAGCTTGCTAGCGCGCCCCAGCAATGAGCAGTTCTTC.

V and J are TRBV6-1 and TRBJ1-5; 8 positions agree with TRBD1. The V and J ends lost 8 bases and 6 bases, in that order; junction bases with no gene match: 12. CDR1 and CDR2 (germline): MNHNS, SASEGT. The length of the CDR3 is 15 residues. This CDR3 reads CASATQGRGLQPQHF. The DNA for the CDR3 is TGTGCCAGCGCAACCCAGGGCAGGGGGCTTCAGCCCCAGCATTTT.

This chain connects TRBV4-2 to TRBJ2-1; tentatively, D is TRBD2 (5 bases). V lost 1 base, J lost 5 bases, and 9 bases lay in between. The V gene's germline CDR1 is LGHNA and CDR2 YNFKEQ. This CDR3 is built from 14 residues. The CDR3 reads CASSQGRTHNEQFF. CDR3 in DNA: TGTGCCAGCAGCCAAGGTAGGACTCACAATGAGCAGTTCTTC.

The chain is built from TRBV7-9 and TRBJ2-4; D is unresolved. The CDR3 has 15 amino acids. CDR1 is SEHNR and CDR2 is FQNEAQ in the germline V gene (reference sequence). Deletions cut 1 base from V and 3 bases from J, with 10 bases between. CDR3 DNA sequence: TGTGCCAGCAGCTTAGTCGGAGTTGGCAAAAACATTCAGTACTTC. It translates to CASSLVGVGKNIQYF.

This clonotype has more than one count but fewer than ten. The chain joins TRBV9 to TRBJ2-3, with D possibly TRBD1 on 5 matching bases. The CDR3 extends over 17 amino acids. Looked up from germline, CDR1 is SGDLS and CDR2 is YYNGEE. V was trimmed by 0 bases and J by 5 bases, leaving 19 bases between them. The CDR3 is CASSVGGTAMGEDTQYF. The CDR3 DNA sequence: TGTGCCAGCAGCGTAGGGGGCACAGCTATGGGCGAAGATACGCAGTATTTT.

The chain is built from TRBV24-1 and TRBJ2-2; the match to TRBD1 covers 7 bases. V lost 3 bases to trimming and J lost 1 base; unmatched junction nucleotides: 10. This CDR3 region has 18 residues. Germline assignment: CDR1 KGHDR and CDR2 SFDVKD. CDR3 sequence reads: CATSDPISGGRNTGELFF. The CDR3 nucleotides read TGTGCCACCAGTGATCCAATTTCAGGGGGACGGAACACCGGGGAGCTGTTTTTT.

This clonotype turned up a few times. The CDR3 sequence is CACGTGELGNQPQHF. As DNA, the CDR3 is TGTGCCTGCGGGACAGGGGAATTGGGCAATCAGCCCCAGCATTTT. The chain couples TRBV30 to TRBJ1-5, with 10 nucleotides matching TRBD1. The CDR3 length is 15 residues. V lost 6 bases, J lost 2 bases, and 7 bases stayed unmatched. The germline CDR1 and CDR2 sequences are GTSNPN and SVGIG (reference sequence).

In its sample, this clonotype was seen a few times. The CDR3 sequence is CAWSGGGPNEQFF. As DNA, the CDR3 is TGTGCCTGGAGCGGGGGGGGGCCGAATGAGCAGTTCTTC. The chain recombines TRBV30 with TRBJ2-1; 8 bases map to TRBD2. Germline V gene data show CDR1 as GTSNPN and CDR2 as SVGIG (reference sequence). This CDR3 contains 13 residues. V was pared by 3 bases and J by 7 bases, with 5 bases of the junction left unmatched.

This chain connects TRBV20-1 to TRBJ2-1; no clear D gene. Trimming stripped 6 bases from V and 7 bases from J, with 19 bases between. This CDR3 has 14 residues. Per germline, CDR1 DFQATT and CDR2 SNEGSKA (reference sequence). CDR3: CSAPPALGGNEQFF. The CDR3 region has the DNA TGCAGTGCACCGCCTGCGCTCGGCGGTAATGAGCAGTTCTTC.

The table lists this clonotype with many counts. The chain is built from TRBV20-1 and TRBJ2-5, with D possibly matching TRBD2 (7 bases). The CDR3 is 15 residues long. V lost 4 bases, J lost 1 base, and 16 bases lay in between. Germline loops: CDR1 DFQATT, CDR2 SNEGSKA (reference sequence). In DNA form, the CDR3 reads TGCAGTGCTAAGGAGGGGGGGAATCTCCAAGAGACCCAGTACTTC. As protein: CSAKEGGNLQETQYF.

A few counts support this clonotype. V is TRBV19 and J is TRBJ2-5, with 7 bases fitting TRBD1. Trimming removed 10 bases from V and 1 base from J; junction bases left unmatched: 6. The CDR3 has 13 amino acids. Germline CDR1 and CDR2: LNHDA and SQIVND (reference sequence). CDR3 sequence: CATRGQTQETQYF. CDR3 bases: TGTGCCACCCGGGGACAGACCCAAGAGACCCAGTACTTC.

V and J are TRBV7-9 and TRBJ1-6, with 8 bases identical to TRBD1. Unmatched junction bases numbered 3, after V lost 2 bases and J lost 9 bases. Per the germline V gene, CDR1 is SEHNR and CDR2 is FQNEAQ (reference sequence). This CDR3 contains 14 residues. This chain's CDR3 is CASSLTGGSSPLHF. CDR3 nucleotide sequence: TGTGCCAGCAGCTTAACAGGGGGAAGTTCACCCCTCCACTTT.

This clonotype was recorded at least ten times. The rearrangement uses TRBV6-5 and TRBJ1-1, with unresolved D. CDR1 MNHEY and CDR2 SVGAGI come from the germline V gene. The CDR3 covers 13 residues. V was clipped by 5 bases and J by 1 base, with 8 bases between them. CDR3 region: CASSPLPNTEAFF. CDR3 in DNA: TGTGCCAGCAGTCCCCTCCCGAACACTGAAGCTTTCTTT.

This clonotype was observed at least ten times. The rearrangement links TRBV3-1 to TRBJ1-5, with D hard to call. In germline, CDR1 is LGHDT, CDR2 YNNKEL (reference sequence). The CDR3 contains 15 residues. The V gene lost 4 bases and the J gene lost 8 bases, with 18 bases spanning the gap. CDR3 sequence (DNA): TGTGCCAGCAGCCGCCTACCGGGTCCCCGGGAGCCCCAGCATTTT. This sequence encodes CASSRLPGPREPQHF.

This clonotype showed up just a few times. V gene TRBV29-1 combines with J gene TRBJ1-3, with a weak D call TRBD1 (5 bases). Looked up from germline, CDR1 is SQVTM and CDR2 is ANQGSEA. The CDR3 covers 14 residues. V was shortened by 6 bases and J by 0 bases, with 12 bases between the two germline ends. As DNA, the CDR3 is TGCAGCGTATCGGGACGTAACTCTGGAAACACCATATATTTT. It encodes CSVSGRNSGNTIYF.

The V and J genes are TRBV7-8 and TRBJ1-5; 7 bases are a match to TRBD1. Germline CDR1 SGHVS, CDR2 FQNEAQ. This CDR3 has 15 amino acids. J lost 6 bases, V lost 5 bases, and 10 bases had no gene match. This CDR3 is CASSQGGGQGQPQHF. CDR3 DNA sequence: TGTGCCAGCAGCCAAGGAGGGGGCCAGGGTCAGCCCCAGCATTTT. Using reference TRBV7-8 and TRBJ1-5 for the parts outside the CDR3, the full variable domain is GAGVSQSPRYKVAKRGQDVALRCDPISGHVSLFWYQQALGQGPEFLTYFQNEAQLDKSGLPSDRFFAERPEGSVSTLKIQRTQQEDSAVYLCASSQGGGQGQPQHFGDGTRLSIL.

This clonotype appeared many times. The V gene is TRBV7-3, the J gene TRBJ1-1, with D hard to call. The V and J ends lost 5 bases and 1 base respectively, with 11 bases between them. Germline V lookup: CDR1 SGHTA, CDR2 FQGTGA. The CDR3 sequence is 14 residues long. CDR3 sequence: CASSPGPGNTEAFF. In nucleotides, the CDR3 is TGTGCCAGCAGCCCTGGACCCGGGAACACTGAAGCTTTCTTT.

This clonotype has a handful of counts. The gene calls are TRBV28 and TRBJ2-5, with 10 bases lining up with TRBD2. Germline V gives CDR1 MDHEN, CDR2 SYDVKM. Trimming took 2 bases from V and 5 from J; bases not matched to a gene: 8. The CDR3 loop spans 16 amino acids. The CDR3 DNA follows: TGTGCCAGCAGTTTACCCCTAGCGGGAGCGGCGGAGACCCAGTACTTC. This gives the protein CASSLPLAGAAETQYF.